The 30 T cell receptor beta chains in this list originate from one sample, sequenced in a study of CD4 and CD8 cells across lung adenocarcinoma regions. TCRdb reprocessed the PCR reads via MiXCR and lists one record per CDR3 protein. Found here are some 9,600 distinct CDR3 sequences, about 47% of them singletons; the top ten hold approximately 19%. What was sequenced was CD4+ T cells from the margin of a lung tumor. These receptors all come from a male donor with lung adenocarcinoma. The CD4 and CD8 labels of this study may be unreliable.

V usage is TRBV7-2 and J usage is TRBJ2-3; 11 bases fit TRBD1. CDR1 is SGHTA, CDR2 FQGNSA, per germline. This CDR3 spans 14 amino acids. The junction had 2 bases not matched to a gene; V was cut back by 3 bases and J by 6 bases. The CDR3 spells CASSFWDRGDTQYF. DNA of the CDR3: TGTGCCAGCAGCTTCTGGGACAGGGGGGATACGCAGTATTTT.

The J gene is TRBJ2-5, the V gene TRBV6-1, with 9 bases aligning to TRBD2. The closer fit of TRBJ2-1 to the DNA end suggests the J call may be wrong. The V gene's germline CDR1 is MNHNS and CDR2 SASEGT. This CDR3 region has 15 residues. The CDR3, as DNA: TGTGCCAGCAGTGAGTGGGGACTAGCCGACAATGAGCAGTTCTTC. Translated: CASSEWGLADNEQFF.

The J gene is TRBJ2-1, the V gene TRBV6-1; the D is unclear. This CDR3 is built from 12 residues. The V gene's germline CDR1 is MNHNS and CDR2 SASEGT. V gave up 10 bases and J gave up 5 bases, with 12 bases separating them. In DNA, the CDR3 is TGTGCCACCAGCTCCTGGAACAATGAGCAGTTCTTC. As protein: CATSSWNNEQFF.

The chain employs TRBV6-1 and TRBJ2-2; 14 nucleotides match TRBD2. Germline CDR1 MNHNS, CDR2 SASEGT. CDR3 length equals 17 residues. After removal of 7 bases from V and 5 bases from J, the junction contained 9 bases not matched to a gene. CDR3 loop: CASKFGTSGSITGELFF. The CDR3 DNA follows: TGTGCCAGCAAATTTGGGACTAGCGGGAGTATAACCGGGGAGCTGTTTTTT.

This clonotype came up many times. The V call is TRBV4-1, the J call TRBJ2-5; TRBD2 aligns across 7 bases. The J call may be mistaken, given a closer DNA end match to TRBJ2-7. This CDR3 spans 16 amino acids. CDR1 MGHRA and CDR2 YSYEKL come from the germline V gene. The CDR3 is CASSRGTGLVMNEQYF. CDR3 nucleotide sequence: TGCGCCAGCAGCCGTGGGACCGGACTAGTTATGAACGAGCAGTACTTC.

This clonotype was seen a few times. V usage is TRBV6-5 and J usage is TRBJ2-1, with D possibly TRBD2 on 6 matching bases. The germline V gene encodes CDR1 MNHEY and CDR2 SVGAGI. V was trimmed by 2 bases and J by 5 bases, leaving 19 bases between them. The CDR3 loop spans 17 amino acids. The CDR3 DNA reads as TGTGCCAGCAGTTACACCGGTTACCGGGACTTCCACAATGAGCAGTTCTTC. Its protein product is CASSYTGYRDFHNEQFF.

This rearrangement joins TRBV6-1 to TRBJ2-5; 10 positions agree with TRBD2. V was pared by 6 bases and J by 1 base, with 8 bases of the junction left unmatched. The CDR3 is 16 residues long. Germline V gene sequence: CDR1 MNHNS, CDR2 SASEGT. The CDR3 loop reads CASSALSSGGQETQYF. CDR3 bases: TGTGCCAGCAGCGCTCTCTCTAGCGGGGGCCAAGAGACCCAGTACTTC.

The sample holds many counts of this clonotype. The chain combines TRBV6-4 with TRBJ2-1; 8 bases align to TRBD2. J gave up 1 base and V 8 bases, and 7 bases lay outside the gene matches. Germline loops: CDR1 MRHNA, CDR2 SNTAGT. The CDR3 has 15 residues. The CDR3 nucleotides read TGTGCCAGCTCCAAACTAGCGGAATCCTACAATGAGCAGTTCTTC. Translation: CASSKLAESYNEQFF.

The J gene is TRBJ2-1, the V gene TRBV27, with 16 bases matching TRBD2. CDR3 length equals 21 residues. J was trimmed by 2 bases and V by 4 bases; bases with no gene match: 14. Germline V gives CDR1 MNHEY, CDR2 SMNVEV (reference sequence). The CDR3 DNA reads as TGTGCCAGCAGTTCCCCAACGGGGTCGGGACTAGCGGGAGGGACCTACAATGAGCAGTTCTTC. Protein: CASSSPTGSGLAGGTYNEQFF.

This clonotype was seen more than once but under ten times. The genes are TRBV6-1 and TRBJ2-3; 8 nucleotides align to TRBD2. The CDR3 is 15 amino acids. V was clipped by 4 bases and J by 0 bases; unmatched bases: 3. Germline-derived CDR1 and CDR2 are MNHNS and SASEGT. CDR3 bases: TGTGCCAGCAGTGTGGTAGCGGGGAGCACAGATACGCAGTATTTT. Its translation is CASSVVAGSTDTQYF.

The V call is TRBV14, the J call TRBJ2-4; 10 nucleotides align to TRBD2. CDR3 length: 17 amino acids. Germline V gene lookup returns CDR1 SGHDN and CDR2 FVKESK. J gave up 6 bases and V 0 bases, and 8 bases lay outside the gene matches. The CDR3 bases are TGTGCCAGCAGCCAAGATCGGCTAGCGGGAGCGGGAAACATTCAGTACTTC. Protein: CASSQDRLAGAGNIQYF.

The V gene is TRBV11-3, the J gene TRBJ2-5; 8 bases are shared with TRBD2. Germline loops: CDR1 SGHNT, CDR2 YENEEA. The CDR3 loop spans 17 amino acids. V gave up 5 bases and J gave up 4 bases; unmatched junction bases: 15. CDR3 sequence reads: CASSPQSGLVISETQYF. DNA of the CDR3: TGTGCCAGCAGCCCCCAGTCGGGACTAGTAATATCAGAGACCCAGTACTTC.

The V and J genes are TRBV11-3 and TRBJ2-1; 8 bases are shared with TRBD2. The CDR3 runs to 15 residues. CDR1 is SGHNT and CDR2 is YENEEA in the germline V gene. J gave up 3 bases and V 2 bases, and 3 bases lay outside the gene matches. CDR3 protein: CASSLYGRVYNEQFF. CDR3 DNA: TGTGCCAGCAGCTTATACGGGAGGGTCTACAATGAGCAGTTCTTC. Filled out from reference TRBV11-3 and TRBJ2-1, the complete variable domain reads EAGVVQSPRYKIIEKKQPVAFWCNPISGHNTLYWYLQNLGQGPELLIRYENEEAVDDSQLPKDRFSAERLKGVDSTLKIQPAELGDSAVYLCASSLYGRVYNEQFFGPGTRLTVL.

V usage is TRBV6-1 and J usage is TRBJ2-3; TRBD2 aligns across 8 bases. Looked up from germline, CDR1 is MNHNS and CDR2 is SASEGT. The CDR3 contains 13 residues. The ends lost 9 bases at V and 0 bases at J; junction bases unmatched: 2. CDR3 residues: CASSSGSTDTQYF. CDR3 DNA sequence: TGTGCCAGTTCTAGCGGGAGCACAGATACGCAGTATTTT.

The rearrangement links TRBV10-1 to TRBJ2-7, with D possibly being TRBD2 (5 bases). Deletions cut 3 bases from V and 1 base from J, with 10 bases between. The CDR3 spans 14 residues. Germline V gene lookup returns CDR1 WNHNN and CDR2 SYGVQD (reference sequence). CDR3: CASSDEGSSYEQYF. The CDR3 region has the DNA TGCGCCAGCAGTGACGAGGGATCGTCCTACGAGCAGTACTTC.

This chain connects TRBV11-2 to TRBJ2-5; TRBD1 might be the D (5 bases). This CDR3 region has 14 residues. The V gene lost 3 bases and the J gene lost 2 bases, with 10 bases spanning the gap. Germline V lookup: CDR1 SGHAT, CDR2 FQNNGV. This CDR3 reads CASSLSTAQETQYF. In nucleotides, the CDR3 is TGTGCCAGCAGCTTGTCGACAGCTCAAGAGACCCAGTACTTC.

This clonotype was observed a few times. The V gene is TRBV4-3, the J gene TRBJ2-6, with 8 bases that match TRBD2. The CDR3 is made up of 17 amino acids. Unmatched junction bases numbered 7, after V lost 4 bases and J lost 2 bases. CDR1 is LGHNA, CDR2 YSLEER, per germline. CDR3 sequence: CASSPGGGSTGANVLTF. The CDR3, as DNA: TGCGCCAGCAGCCCCGGGGGGGGGTCTACTGGGGCCAACGTCCTGACTTTC.

This clonotype was detected many times. This chain connects TRBV27 to TRBJ2-7; D is uncertain. The germline V gene has CDR1 MNHEY and CDR2 SMNVEV (reference sequence). The V gene lost 3 bases and the J gene lost 1 base, with 1 base spanning the gap. The CDR3 sequence is 11 residues long. CDR3 in DNA: TGTGCCAGCAGTTTTTCCTACGAGCAGTACTTC. Translation: CASSFSYEQYF.

This clonotype has at least ten counts. The CDR3 DNA sequence: TGCGCCAGCAGCCAAGATGGCGGAGGGCATCAGCCCCAGCATTTT. It encodes CASSQDGGGHQPQHF. The chain has TRBV4-1 and TRBJ1-5; D uncertain. CDR1 is MGHRA and CDR2 is YSYEKL in the germline V gene. CDR3 length: 15 amino acids. V lost 0 bases, J lost 5 bases, and 11 bases lay in between.

This clonotype was seen ten or more times. This chain connects TRBV6-5 to TRBJ2-2; a weak D match, TRBD2 (6 bases). CDR1 MNHEY and CDR2 SVGAGI come from the germline V gene. Trimming stripped 4 bases from V and 3 bases from J, with 18 bases between. The CDR3 runs 17 residues. The CDR3, as DNA: TGTGCCAGCAGTTCACCCGCCAGGAGGGCCCACACCGGGGAGCTGTTTTTT. Amino acid sequence: CASSSPARRAHTGELFF.

This clonotype was picked up one time. The conserved final phenylalanine or tryptophan is absent from the CDR3, which likely points to a read error. This chain connects TRBV7-2 to TRBJ2-1; D not resolved. The CDR3 contains 15 residues. The V end was cut by 5 bases, the J end by 2 bases, with 13 bases between. From germline, CDR1 is SGHTA and CDR2 FQGNSA. The CDR3 nucleotides read TGTGCCAGCAGCCGCGGTCTAAGTCCCTACAATGAGCAGTTCTCC. Its protein product is CASSRGLSPYNEQFS.

V usage is TRBV6-1 and J usage is TRBJ2-1; D possibly corresponds to TRBD1 (6 bases). CDR1 and CDR2 from the germline V gene are MNHNS and SASEGT. The CDR3 length is 13 residues. Trimming removed 4 bases from V and 7 bases from J, with 11 bases in between. The CDR3 here is CASSGITGNEQFF. The CDR3 DNA reads TGTGCCAGCAGTGGAATAACAGGGAATGAGCAGTTCTTC.

In this sample, this clonotype turned up a few times. The rearrangement joins TRBV7-2 to TRBJ1-6; D perhaps matches TRBD1 (5 bases). Germline-derived CDR1 and CDR2 are SGHTA and FQGNSA. Trimming removed 1 base from V and 10 bases from J, with 14 bases in between. The CDR3 is 15 amino acids. The CDR3 sequence is CASSLDWGAASPLHF. The DNA of the CDR3 is TGTGCCAGCAGCTTAGATTGGGGCGCAGCCTCACCCCTCCACTTT.

This clonotype was observed at least ten times. This chain uses TRBV9 with TRBJ2-5, with 9 bases identical to TRBD1. TRBJ2-7 explains the end of the DNA better; the J call may be wrong. Germline V gene lookup returns CDR1 SGDLS and CDR2 YYNGEE. The CDR3 has 15 residues. The CDR3 spells CASSPAGTGTPEQYF. In DNA form, the CDR3 reads TGTGCCAGCAGCCCCGCCGGGACAGGGACCCCCGAGCAGTACTTC.

This clonotype appeared a few times. The V call is TRBV6-2 or TRBV6-3, the J call TRBJ2-5, with TRBD1 as a possible D gene (5 bases). The V end lost 0 bases, the J end lost 3 bases, and 17 bases lay between the germline ends. CDR3 size: 17 residues. Germline CDR1 is MNHEY and CDR2 is SVGEGT. DNA of the CDR3: TGTGCCAGCAGTTACTCGACACCCTCCAGGGTGAAAGAGACCCAGTACTTC. Amino acids: CASSYSTPSRVKETQYF.

This clonotype ranks as large. The chain has TRBV6-1 and TRBJ2-2, with D tentatively TRBD2 (5 bases). This CDR3 is built from 15 residues. Germline loops: CDR1 MNHNS, CDR2 SASEGT. V shed 3 bases and J shed 5 bases, with 13 bases lying between them. Here the CDR3 DNA reads TGTGCCAGCAGTGAGGGCGCGGGTTGGACCGGGGAGCTGTTTTTT. Translating gives CASSEGAGWTGELFF.

This clonotype has ten or more counts. The rearrangement uses TRBV6-4 and TRBJ2-3; TRBD2 matches at 9 bases. CDR1 and CDR2 (germline): MRHNA, SNTAGT. This CDR3 region has 16 residues. V lost 2 bases, J lost 3 bases, and 6 bases stayed unmatched. The CDR3 protein is CASSDEGGGATDTQYF. DNA for the CDR3: TGTGCCAGCAGTGACGAAGGCGGGGGGGCTACAGATACGCAGTATTTT.

In its sample, this clonotype was seen a few times. The V call is TRBV6-1, the J call TRBJ2-1; D possibly corresponds to TRBD1 (5 bases). With the DNA end fitting TRBJ2-7 better, the J assignment may be wrong. This CDR3 comprises 14 residues. From germline, CDR1 is MNHNS and CDR2 SASEGT. The CDR3: CASSELGDVDEQYF. The CDR3 bases are TGTGCCAGCAGTGAACTAGGGGATGTCGACGAGCAGTACTTC.

The V gene is TRBV5-1, the J gene TRBJ1-4; D unclear. The CDR3 has 13 amino acids. Germline assignment: CDR1 SGHRS and CDR2 YFSETQ. The germline V and J ends were trimmed by 3 bases and 0 bases, with 3 bases remaining between them. The DNA of the CDR3 is TGCGCCAGCAGCTCAACAACTAATGAAAAACTGTTTTTT. This gives the protein CASSSTTNEKLFF.

By proportion, this clonotype is medium-sized. This chain joins TRBV7-2 and TRBJ2-1; TRBD2 aligns across 8 bases. The CDR3 has 14 amino acids. Germline trimming cut 1 base from V and 6 bases from J; bases unmatched to any gene: 2. The germline V gene encodes CDR1 SGHTA and CDR2 FQGNSA. The CDR3 nucleotides read TGTGCCAGCAGCTTAGAACTAGCGGTCAATGAGCAGTTCTTC. The encoded protein is CASSLELAVNEQFF.